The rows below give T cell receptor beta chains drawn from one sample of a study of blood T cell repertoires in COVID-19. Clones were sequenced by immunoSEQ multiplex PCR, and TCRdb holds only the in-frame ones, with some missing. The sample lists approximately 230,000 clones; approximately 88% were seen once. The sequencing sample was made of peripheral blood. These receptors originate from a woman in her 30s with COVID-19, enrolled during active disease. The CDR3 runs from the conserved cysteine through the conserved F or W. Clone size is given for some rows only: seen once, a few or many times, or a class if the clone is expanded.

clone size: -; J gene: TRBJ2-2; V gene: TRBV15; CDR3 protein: CATSRTTRQNTGELFF
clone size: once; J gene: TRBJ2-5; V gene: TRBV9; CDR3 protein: CASSIADREETQYF
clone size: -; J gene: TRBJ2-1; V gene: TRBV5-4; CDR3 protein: CAYASGGLGYNEQFF
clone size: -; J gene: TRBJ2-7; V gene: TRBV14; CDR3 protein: CASSRTPGSEQYF
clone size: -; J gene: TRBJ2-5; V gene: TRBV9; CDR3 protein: CASSVVLAGGLQETQYF
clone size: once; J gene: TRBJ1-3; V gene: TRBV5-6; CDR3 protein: CASSRGRGAGNTIYF
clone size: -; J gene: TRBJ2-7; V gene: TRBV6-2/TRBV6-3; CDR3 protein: CASSPYRGMGEQYF
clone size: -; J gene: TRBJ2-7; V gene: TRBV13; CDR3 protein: CASSIGQGADEQYF
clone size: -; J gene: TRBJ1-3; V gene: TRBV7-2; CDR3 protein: CASSSGGDNTIYF
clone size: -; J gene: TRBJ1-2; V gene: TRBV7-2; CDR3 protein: CASSLGGTGGGKIYGYTF
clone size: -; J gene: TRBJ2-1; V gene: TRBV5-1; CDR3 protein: CASSLWVRDNEQFF
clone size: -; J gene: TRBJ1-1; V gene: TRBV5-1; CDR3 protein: CASGHGTGEAFF
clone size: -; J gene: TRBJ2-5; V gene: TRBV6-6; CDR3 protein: CASRSTSGRLQETQYF
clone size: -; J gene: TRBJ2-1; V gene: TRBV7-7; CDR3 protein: CASSLRTSGLYNEQFF
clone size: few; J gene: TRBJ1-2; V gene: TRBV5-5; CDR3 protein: CASSRSEAAYGYTF
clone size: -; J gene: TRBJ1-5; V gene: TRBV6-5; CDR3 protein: CAIAQGDQPQHF
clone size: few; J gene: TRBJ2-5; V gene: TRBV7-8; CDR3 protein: CASRFNRLQETQYF
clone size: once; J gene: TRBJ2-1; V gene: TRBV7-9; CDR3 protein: CASSRDYSPNNEQFF
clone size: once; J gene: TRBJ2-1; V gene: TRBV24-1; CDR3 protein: CATSDLKTGGYEQFF
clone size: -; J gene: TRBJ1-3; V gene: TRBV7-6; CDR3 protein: CASSSRLDSGNTIYF
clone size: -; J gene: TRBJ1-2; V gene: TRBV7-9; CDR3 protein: CASSLVMGGAGGYTF
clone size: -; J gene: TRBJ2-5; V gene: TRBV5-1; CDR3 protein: CASSIRAGGQETQYF
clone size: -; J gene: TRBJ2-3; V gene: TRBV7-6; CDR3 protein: CASSPGPRGSDTQYF
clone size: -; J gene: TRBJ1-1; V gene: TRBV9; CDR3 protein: CASSDGRGNTEAFF
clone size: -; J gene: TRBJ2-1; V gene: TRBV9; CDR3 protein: CASSGAGTLYNEQFF
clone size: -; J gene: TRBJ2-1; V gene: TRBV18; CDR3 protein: CASSPGQFDYNEQFF
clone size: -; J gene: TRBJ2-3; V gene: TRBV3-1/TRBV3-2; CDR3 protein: CASSQGTGTDTQYF
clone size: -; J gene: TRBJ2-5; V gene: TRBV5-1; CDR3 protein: CASTRGTSEETQYF
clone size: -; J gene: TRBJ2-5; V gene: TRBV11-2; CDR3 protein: CASSLAALAGGWDETQYF
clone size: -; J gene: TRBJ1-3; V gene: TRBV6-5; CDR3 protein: CASSYATGGDGNTIYF
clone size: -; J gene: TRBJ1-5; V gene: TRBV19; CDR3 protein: CASTANGGFFQPQHF